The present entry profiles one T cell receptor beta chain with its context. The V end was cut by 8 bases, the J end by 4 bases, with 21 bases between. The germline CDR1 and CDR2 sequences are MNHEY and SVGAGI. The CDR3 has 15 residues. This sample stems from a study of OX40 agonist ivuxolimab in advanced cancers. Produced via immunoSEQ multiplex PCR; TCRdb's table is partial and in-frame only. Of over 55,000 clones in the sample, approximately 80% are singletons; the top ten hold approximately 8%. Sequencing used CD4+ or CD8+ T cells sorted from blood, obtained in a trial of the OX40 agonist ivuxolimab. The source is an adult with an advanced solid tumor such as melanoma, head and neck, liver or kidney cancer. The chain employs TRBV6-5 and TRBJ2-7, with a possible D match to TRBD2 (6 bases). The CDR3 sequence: CASRPTRDSTYEQYF. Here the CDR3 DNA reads TGTGCCAGCCGACCTACCCGGGACTCAACTTACGAGCAGTACTTC.